Following are 9 T cell receptor beta chains from one sample sequenced in a study of T cells in Graves' hyperthyroidism and ophthalmopathy. There were TCR beta CDR3 regions amplified from RNA transcripts. HTBI primers were employed in a first-round RT-PCR of the TCR CDR3. TCRdb passed the multiplex PCR reads through MiXCR, listing each CDR3 protein once. The table has about 380,000 distinct CDR3 sequences, 13% to 15% seen once. Material: blood. The receptors were sampled from a woman aged 25 to 39 with Graves' ophthalmopathy.

This clonotype was observed many times. The V gene is TRBV28, the J gene TRBJ1-6, with TRBD1 as a possible D gene (6 bases). There are 14 residues in the CDR3. Looked up from germline, CDR1 is MDHEN and CDR2 is SYDVKM. Trimming cost V 7 bases and J 7 bases, with 14 bases left between them. CDR3 amino acids: CASTAGVGNSPLHF. The CDR3 region has the DNA TGTGCCAGCACCGCAGGGGTAGGGAATTCACCCCTCCACTTT. Full variable domain (missing parts from reference TRBV28 and TRBJ1-6): DVKVTQSSRYLVKRTGEKVFLECVQDMDHENMFWYRQDPGLGLRLIYFSYDVKMKEKGDIPEGYSVSREKKERFSLILESASTNQTSMYLCASTAGVGNSPLHFGNGTRLTVT.

The V call is TRBV6-1, the J call TRBJ2-7; tentatively, D is TRBD1 (5 bases). Trimming removed 6 bases from V and 6 bases from J, with 15 bases in between. The CDR3 has 13 amino acids. Germline V gene sequence: CDR1 MNHNS, CDR2 SASEGT. CDR3 in amino acids: CASSPRPGFEQYF. DNA of the CDR3: TGTGCCAGCAGCCCCCGTCCAGGGTTCGAGCAGTACTTC.

This sequence joins TRBV7-8 and TRBJ2-3; D remains unclear. Looked up from germline, CDR1 is SGHVS and CDR2 is FQNEAQ. V shed 5 bases and J shed 4 bases, with 10 bases lying between them. The CDR3 has 13 residues. The CDR3 nucleotides are TGTGCCAGCAGCCCCCCCCGGGCAGATACGCAGTATTTT. The encoded protein is CASSPPRADTQYF.

This clonotype was seen ten or more times. This chain uses TRBV11-2 with TRBJ2-7; D remains unclear. In germline, CDR1 is SGHAT, CDR2 FQNNGV. V was clipped by 1 base and J by 5 bases, with 15 bases between them. This CDR3 has 15 residues. In DNA form, the CDR3 reads TGTGCCAGCAGCTTAGTAGGGTCTGGTTTCCACGAGCAGTACTTC. Its translation is CASSLVGSGFHEQYF.

This clonotype appeared many times. V gene TRBV11-3 combines with J gene TRBJ2-3; D might be TRBD1 (6 bases). The CDR3 spans 14 residues. Germline CDR1 SGHNT, CDR2 YENEEA. The V gene lost 8 bases and the J gene lost 0 bases, with 12 bases spanning the gap. CDR3 DNA: TGTGCCAGCGGAAACAGGGCGAGCACAGATACGCAGTATTTT. Protein sequence: CASGNRASTDTQYF.

This sequence joins TRBV3-1 and TRBJ2-1; D might be TRBD2 (6 bases). V was clipped by 3 bases and J by 9 bases, with 15 bases between them. This CDR3 is built from 14 residues. CDR1 and CDR2 (germline): LGHDT, YNNKEL (reference sequence). In nucleotides, the CDR3 is TGTGCCAGCAGCCAGGCGGGGAATCGCCCTGAGCAGTTCTTC. Its translation is CASSQAGNRPEQFF.

This clonotype has at least ten counts. The chain is built from TRBV11-2 and TRBJ2-2; no firm D call. Germline assignment: CDR1 SGHAT and CDR2 FQNNGV. V lost 0 bases, J lost 7 bases, and 6 bases lay in between. This CDR3 is 13 amino acids long. The CDR3 DNA reads as TGTGCCAGCAGCTTAGATACGGGCGGGGAGCTGTTTTTT. Its protein product is CASSLDTGGELFF.

In this sample, this clonotype turned up a few times. J is TRBJ1-4 and V is TRBV7-9, with 9 bases identical to TRBD1. V gave up 5 bases and J gave up 3 bases; unmatched junction bases: 16. Germline V gives CDR1 SEHNR, CDR2 FQNEAQ (reference sequence). The CDR3 contains 19 residues. The CDR3 loop reads CASSNRAGTGILANEKLFF. CDR3 DNA: TGTGCCAGCAGCAATAGAGCCGGGACAGGGATCTTGGCTAATGAAAAACTGTTTTTT.

The table lists this clonotype with many counts. The chain combines TRBV20-1 with TRBJ2-5, with D tentatively TRBD1 (5 bases). This CDR3 has 14 amino acids. Germline CDR1 is DFQATT and CDR2 is SNEGSKA (reference sequence). With 6 bases removed from V and 4 bases from J, the gap between germline ends came to 18 bases. The DNA of the CDR3 is TGCAGTGCCATAGCAGGGATGTCGTTAGAGACCCAGTACTTC. It translates to CSAIAGMSLETQYF.